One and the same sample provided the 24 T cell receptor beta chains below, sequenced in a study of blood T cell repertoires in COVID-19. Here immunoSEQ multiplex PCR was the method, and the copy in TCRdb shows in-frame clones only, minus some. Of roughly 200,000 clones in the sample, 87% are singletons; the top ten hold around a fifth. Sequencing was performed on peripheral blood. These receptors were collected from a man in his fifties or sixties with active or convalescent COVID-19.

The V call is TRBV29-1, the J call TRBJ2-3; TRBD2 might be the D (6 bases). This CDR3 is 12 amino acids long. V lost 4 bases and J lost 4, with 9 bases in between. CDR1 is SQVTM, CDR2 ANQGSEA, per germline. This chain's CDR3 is CSVVGEADTQYF. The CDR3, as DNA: TGCAGCGTTGTGGGGGAGGCAGATACGCAGTATTTT.

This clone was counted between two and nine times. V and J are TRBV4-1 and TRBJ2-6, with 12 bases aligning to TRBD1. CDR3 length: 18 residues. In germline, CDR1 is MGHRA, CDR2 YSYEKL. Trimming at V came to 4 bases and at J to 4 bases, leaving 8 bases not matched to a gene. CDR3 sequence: CASSRAGQGATGANVLTF. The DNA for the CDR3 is TGCGCCAGCAGCCGAGCGGGACAGGGGGCGACGGGGGCCAACGTCCTGACTTTC.

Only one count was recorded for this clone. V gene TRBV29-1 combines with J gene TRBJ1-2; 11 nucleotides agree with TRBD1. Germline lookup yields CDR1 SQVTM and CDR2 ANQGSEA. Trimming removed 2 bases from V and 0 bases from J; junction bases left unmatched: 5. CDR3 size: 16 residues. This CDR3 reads CSVERDRGFSNYGYTF. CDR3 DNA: TGCAGCGTTGAAAGGGACAGGGGGTTTTCTAACTATGGCTACACCTTC. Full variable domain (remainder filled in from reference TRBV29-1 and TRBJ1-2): SAVISQKPSRDICQRGTSLTIQCQVDSQVTMMFWYRQQPGQSLTLIATANQGSEATYESGFVIDKFPISRPNLTFSTLTVSNMSPEDSSIYLCSVERDRGFSNYGYTFGSGTRLTVV.

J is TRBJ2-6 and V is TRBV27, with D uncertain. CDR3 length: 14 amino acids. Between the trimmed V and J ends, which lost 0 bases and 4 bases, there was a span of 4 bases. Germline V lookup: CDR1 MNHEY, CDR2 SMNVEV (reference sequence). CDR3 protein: CASSLSRGANVLTF. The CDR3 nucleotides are TGTGCCAGCAGTTTATCGAGGGGGGCCAACGTCCTGACTTTC.

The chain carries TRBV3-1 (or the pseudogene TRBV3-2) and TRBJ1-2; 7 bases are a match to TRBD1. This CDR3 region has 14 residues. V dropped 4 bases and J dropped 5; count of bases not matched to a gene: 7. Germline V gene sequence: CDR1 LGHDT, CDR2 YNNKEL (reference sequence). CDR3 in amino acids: CASSPTGDGYGYTF. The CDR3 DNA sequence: TGTGCCAGCAGCCCTACAGGGGATGGGTATGGCTACACCTTC.

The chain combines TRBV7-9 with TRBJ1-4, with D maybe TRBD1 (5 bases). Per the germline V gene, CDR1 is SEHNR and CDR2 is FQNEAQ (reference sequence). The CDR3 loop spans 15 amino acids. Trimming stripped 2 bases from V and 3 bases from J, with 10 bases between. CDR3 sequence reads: CASSLPLTANEKLFF. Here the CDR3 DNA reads TGTGCCAGCAGCTTACCGTTGACAGCTAATGAAAAACTGTTTTTT.

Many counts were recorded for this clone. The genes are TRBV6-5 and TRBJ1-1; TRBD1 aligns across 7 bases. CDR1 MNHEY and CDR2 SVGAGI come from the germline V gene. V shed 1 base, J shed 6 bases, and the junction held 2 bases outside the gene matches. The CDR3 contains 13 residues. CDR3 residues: CASSYYDRAEAFF. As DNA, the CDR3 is TGTGCCAGCAGTTACTACGACAGGGCTGAAGCTTTCTTT.

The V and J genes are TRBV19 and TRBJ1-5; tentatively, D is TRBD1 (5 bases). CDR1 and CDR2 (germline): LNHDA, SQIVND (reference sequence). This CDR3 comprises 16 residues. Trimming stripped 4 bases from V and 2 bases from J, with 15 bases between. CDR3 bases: TGTGCCAGTAGTAACGTAGGGGATGGGGGCAATCAGCCCCAGCATTTT. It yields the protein CASSNVGDGGNQPQHF.

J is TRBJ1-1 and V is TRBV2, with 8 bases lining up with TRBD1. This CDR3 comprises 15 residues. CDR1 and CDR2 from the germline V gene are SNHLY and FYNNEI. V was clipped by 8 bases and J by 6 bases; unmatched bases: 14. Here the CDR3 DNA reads TGTGCCAGCGGGAATCAACAGGGGGGTATGTCTGAAGCTTTCTTT. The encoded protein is CASGNQQGGMSEAFF.

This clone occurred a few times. The CDR3 DNA sequence: TGTGCCAGCAGCATGACAGGGGGCAATCAGCCCCAGCATTTT. It codes for CASSMTGGNQPQHF. V usage is TRBV7-9 and J usage is TRBJ1-5; 8 nucleotides align to TRBD1. CDR3 size: 14 residues. Per the germline V gene, CDR1 is SEHNR and CDR2 is FQNEAQ (reference sequence). V gave up 5 bases and J gave up 2 bases; unmatched junction bases: 2.

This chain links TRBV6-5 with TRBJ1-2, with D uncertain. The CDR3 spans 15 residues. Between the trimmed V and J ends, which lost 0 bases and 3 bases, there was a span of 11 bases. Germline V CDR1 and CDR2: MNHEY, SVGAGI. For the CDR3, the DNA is TGTGCCAGCAGTTACTCCGAGACCAGGCACTATGGCTACACCTTC. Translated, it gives CASSYSETRHYGYTF.

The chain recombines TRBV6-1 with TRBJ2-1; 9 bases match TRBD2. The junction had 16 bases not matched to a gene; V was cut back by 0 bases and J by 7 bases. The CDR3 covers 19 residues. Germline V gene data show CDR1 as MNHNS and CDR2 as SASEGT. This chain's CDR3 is CASSEAGPDGLAGRNEQFF. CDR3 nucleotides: TGTGCCAGCAGTGAAGCCGGCCCGGACGGTCTAGCGGGGAGGAATGAGCAGTTCTTC.

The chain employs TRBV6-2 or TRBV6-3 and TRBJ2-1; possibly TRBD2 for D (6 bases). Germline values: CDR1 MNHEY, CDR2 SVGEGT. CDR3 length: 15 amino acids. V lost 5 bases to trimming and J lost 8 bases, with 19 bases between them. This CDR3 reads CASSPTGTAVDEQFF. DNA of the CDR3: TGTGCCAGCAGTCCCACCGGGACTGCGGTGGATGAGCAGTTCTTC.

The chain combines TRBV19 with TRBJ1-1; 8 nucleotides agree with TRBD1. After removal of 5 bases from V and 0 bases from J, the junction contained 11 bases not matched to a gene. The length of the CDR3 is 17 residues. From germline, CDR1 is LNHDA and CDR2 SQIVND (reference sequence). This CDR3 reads CASSQGWQGAMNTEAFF. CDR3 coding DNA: TGTGCCAGTAGTCAGGGGTGGCAGGGGGCCATGAACACTGAAGCTTTCTTT.

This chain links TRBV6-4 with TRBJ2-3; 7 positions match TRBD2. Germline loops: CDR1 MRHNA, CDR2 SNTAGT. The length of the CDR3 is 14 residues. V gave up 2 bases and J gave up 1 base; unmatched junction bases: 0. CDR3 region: CASSDRGGTDTQYF. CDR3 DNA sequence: TGTGCCAGCAGTGACCGGGGGGGCACAGATACGCAGTATTTT.

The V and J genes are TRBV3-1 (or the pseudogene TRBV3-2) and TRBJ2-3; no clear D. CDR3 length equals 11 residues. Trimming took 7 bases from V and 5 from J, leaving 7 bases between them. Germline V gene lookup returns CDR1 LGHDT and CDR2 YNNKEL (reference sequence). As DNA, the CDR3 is TGTGCCAGCACACCGGGAGATACGCAGTATTTT. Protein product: CASTPGDTQYF.

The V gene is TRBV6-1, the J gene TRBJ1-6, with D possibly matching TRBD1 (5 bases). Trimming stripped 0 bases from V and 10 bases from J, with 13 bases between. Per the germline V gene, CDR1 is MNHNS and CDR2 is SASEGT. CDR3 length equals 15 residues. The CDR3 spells CASSEAAVGLSPLHF. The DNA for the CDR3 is TGTGCCAGCAGTGAAGCGGCGGTGGGGCTCTCACCCCTCCACTTT.

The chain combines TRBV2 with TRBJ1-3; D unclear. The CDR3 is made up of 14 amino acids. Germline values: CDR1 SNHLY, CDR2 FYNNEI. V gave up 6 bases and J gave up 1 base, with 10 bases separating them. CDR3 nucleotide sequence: TGTGCCAGCAGGGGTGGCGGTTCTGGAAACACCATATATTTT. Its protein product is CASRGGGSGNTIYF. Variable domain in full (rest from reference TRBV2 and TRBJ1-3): EPEVTQTPSHQVTQMGQEVILRCVPISNHLYFYWYRQILGQKVEFLVSFYNNEISEKSEIFDDQFSVERPDGSNFTLKIRSTKLEDSAMYFCASRGGGSGNTIYFGEGSWLTVV.

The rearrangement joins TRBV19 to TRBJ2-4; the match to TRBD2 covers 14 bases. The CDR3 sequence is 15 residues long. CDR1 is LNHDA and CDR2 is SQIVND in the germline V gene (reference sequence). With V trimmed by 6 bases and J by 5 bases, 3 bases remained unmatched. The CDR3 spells CASSGTSGGQNIQYF. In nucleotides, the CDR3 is TGTGCCAGTAGCGGGACTAGCGGGGGTCAAAACATTCAGTACTTC.

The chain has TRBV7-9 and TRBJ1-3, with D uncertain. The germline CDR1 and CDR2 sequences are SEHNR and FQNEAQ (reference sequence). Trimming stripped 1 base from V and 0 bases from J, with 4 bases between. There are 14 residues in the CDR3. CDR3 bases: TGTGCCAGCAGCTTAGGCAGCTCTGGAAACACCATATATTTT. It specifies CASSLGSSGNTIYF. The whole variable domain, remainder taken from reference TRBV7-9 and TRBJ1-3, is DTGVSQNPRHKITKRGQNVTFRCDPISEHNRLYWYRQTLGQGPEFLTYFQNEAQLEKSRLLSDRFSAERPKGSFSTLEIQRTEQGDSAMYLCASSLGSSGNTIYFGEGSWLTVV.

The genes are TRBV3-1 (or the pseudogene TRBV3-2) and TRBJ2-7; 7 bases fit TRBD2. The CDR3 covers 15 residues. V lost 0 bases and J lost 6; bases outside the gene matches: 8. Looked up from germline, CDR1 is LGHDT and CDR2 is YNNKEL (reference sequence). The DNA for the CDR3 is TGTGCCAGCAGCCAAGACTTAGGACTAGTAGTCGAGCAGTACTTC. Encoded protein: CASSQDLGLVVEQYF.

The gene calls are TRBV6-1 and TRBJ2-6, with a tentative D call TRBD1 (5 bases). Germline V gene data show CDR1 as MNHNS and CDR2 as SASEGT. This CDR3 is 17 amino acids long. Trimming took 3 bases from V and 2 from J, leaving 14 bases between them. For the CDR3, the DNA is TGTGCCAGCAGTGATAGGACACTTAAGCCTGGGGCCAACGTCCTGACTTTC. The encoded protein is CASSDRTLKPGANVLTF.

Written as DNA, the CDR3 is TGTGCCAGCAGCTCTCAGGGGTCGACCACTGAAGCTTTCTTT. Its translation: CASSSQGSTTEAFF. This sequence joins TRBV7-9 and TRBJ1-1, with D perhaps TRBD1 (6 bases). Germline V gives CDR1 SEHNR, CDR2 FQNEAQ (reference sequence). The CDR3 runs 14 residues. Trimming took 4 bases from V and 4 from J, leaving 13 bases between them.

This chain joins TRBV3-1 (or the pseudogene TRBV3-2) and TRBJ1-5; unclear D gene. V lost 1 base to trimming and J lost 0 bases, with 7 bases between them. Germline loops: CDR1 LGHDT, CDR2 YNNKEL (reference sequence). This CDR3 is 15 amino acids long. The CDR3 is CASSQAGYSNQPQHF. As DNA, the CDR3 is TGTGCCAGCAGCCAAGCGGGATATAGCAATCAGCCCCAGCATTTT.